This passage covers 2 T cell receptor beta chains from one sample sequenced in a study of TIL therapy for anti-PD-1-resistant metastatic lung cancer. The immunoSEQ assay was v3. Data came from immunoSEQ multiplex PCR; TCRdb stores just in-frame clones and leaves some out. The data contain about 95,000 clones, roughly 65% of them seen just once; the ten biggest clones take up roughly 11%. Stated time point: pre-treatment sample, taken before nivolumab and TIL therapy. Pleural nodules or supraclavicular lymph nodes made up most of the excised metastases sampled. The specimen comprised tumor tissue, sampled at baseline. The source of these receptors is a person aged 25 to 85 with non-small cell lung cancer.

The chain links TRBV9 to TRBJ1-3; D is unresolved. The germline V gene has CDR1 SGDLS and CDR2 YYNGEE. There are 12 residues in the CDR3. Trimming removed 4 bases from V and 10 bases from J, with 12 bases in between. The chain's CDR3 is CASSPSVGTIYF. CDR3 DNA sequence: TGTGCCAGCAGCCCAAGTGTTGGGACCATATATTTT.

This clone was seen only a few times. This chain uses TRBV3-1 (or the pseudogene TRBV3-2) with TRBJ1-2, with 9 bases matching TRBD1. CDR1 is LGHDT, CDR2 YNNKEL, per germline (reference sequence). CDR3 length: 15 residues. V was pared by 3 bases and J by 5 bases, with 7 bases of the junction left unmatched. CDR3 nucleotides: TGTGCCAGCAGCCACCGGACAGGGGCCATTTATGGCTACACCTTC. Protein product: CASSHRTGAIYGYTF.